A selection of T cell receptor beta chains follows, all from one sample in a study of identical twins. TCRdb reanalysed the 5' RACE reads using MiXCR and keeps one entry per CDR3 protein. There are about 720,000 distinct CDR3 sequences in the sample; roughly 18% occur only once, and approximately 14% lies in the top ten. This same sample was also part of a study on T cells expressing NK-cell markers.

The sequenced material came from PBMCs. These receptors were obtained from a young woman in good health. CDR3s include the opening cysteine and the closing phenylalanine or tryptophan. The D gene is left open where the match is weak. Expanded clones are given a class, and other clones once, few, many or no size at all.

J: TRBJ1-2; size: few; V: TRBV25-1; D: .; CDR3: CASSPGGSFNYGYTF; DNA: TGTGCCAGCAGCCCCGGGGGCTCCTTTAACTATGGCTACACCTTC
J: TRBJ1-5; size: many; V: TRBV20-1; D: .; CDR3: CSASRGVNQPQHF; DNA: TGCAGTGCTAGTAGGGGGGTCAATCAGCCCCAGCATTTT
J: TRBJ1-2; size: few; V: TRBV5-6; D: TRBD1; CDR3: CASRPRDRGTVSYGYTF; DNA: TGTGCCAGCAGACCTCGGGACAGGGGAACCGTTAGTTATGGCTACACCTTC
J: TRBJ2-3; size: .; V: TRBV11-1; D: TRBD2; CDR3: CASSSPSGGFYSADTQYF; DNA: TGTGCCAGCAGCTCGCCTAGCGGGGGGTTCTATTCCGCAGATACGCAGTATTTT
J: TRBJ2-7; size: .; V: TRBV7-6; D: .; CDR3: CASSLALGGPHEQYF; DNA: TGTGCCAGCAGCTTAGCCCTTGGGGGGCCCCACGAGCAGTACTTC
J: TRBJ2-3; size: .; V: TRBV25-1; D: .; CDR3: CATYTDTQYF; DNA: TGTGCCACTTACACAGATACGCAGTATTTT
J: TRBJ1-1; size: .; V: TRBV27; D: .; CDR3: CASSPSWTANTEAFF; DNA: TGTGCCAGCAGTCCCTCCTGGACAGCGAACACTGAAGCTTTCTTT
J: TRBJ2-1; size: .; V: TRBV5-1; D: TRBD2; CDR3: CASSPTPFGGLVNEQFF; DNA: TGCGCCAGCAGCCCGACTCCCTTCGGGGGGTTGGTAAATGAGCAGTTCTTC
J: TRBJ2-3; size: .; V: TRBV9; D: TRBD2; CDR3: CASSVPTSGATDTQYF; DNA: TGTGCCAGCAGCGTTCCGACTAGCGGGGCGACAGATACGCAGTATTTT
J: TRBJ2-2; size: few; V: TRBV5-1; D: .; CDR3: CASSTGDGDTGELFF; DNA: TGCGCCAGCAGCACTGGGGACGGAGACACCGGGGAGCTGTTTTTT
J: TRBJ2-2; size: few; V: TRBV10-3; D: TRBD2; CDR3: CAISGVAGDGGELFF; DNA: TGTGCCATCAGTGGTGTAGCGGGAGATGGCGGGGAGCTGTTTTTT
J: TRBJ2-1; size: few; V: TRBV5-8; D: .; CDR3: CASSSFGTLYNEQFF; DNA: TGTGCCAGCAGCTCGTTCGGGACACTTTACAATGAGCAGTTCTTC
J: TRBJ1-1; size: .; V: TRBV12-3/TRBV12-4; D: .; CDR3: CASLAGGAEAFF; DNA: TGTGCCAGCCTTGCCGGCGGGGCTGAAGCTTTCTTT
J: TRBJ2-7; size: few; V: TRBV9; D: TRBD2; CDR3: CASSVVPGGVNEQYF; DNA: TGTGCCAGCAGCGTAGTCCCGGGAGGTGTCAACGAGCAGTACTTC
J: TRBJ2-7; size: few; V: TRBV20-1; D: TRBD1; CDR3: CSARDHGTGAYEQYF; DNA: TGCAGTGCTAGAGATCATGGGACAGGGGCCTACGAGCAGTACTTC
J: TRBJ2-5; size: few; V: TRBV7-8; D: .; CDR3: CASSQNLPREETQYF; DNA: TGTGCCAGCAGTCAAAACCTCCCCAGGGAGGAGACCCAGTACTTC
J: TRBJ2-3; size: few; V: TRBV18; D: .; CDR3: CASSPGGTGVGPSTDTQYF; DNA: TGTGCCAGCTCACCCGGTGGGACCGGGGTCGGGCCTAGCACAGATACGCAGTATTTT
J: TRBJ1-5; size: few; V: TRBV7-2; D: .; CDR3: CASSLWGPVSNQPQHF; DNA: TGTGCCAGCAGCTTATGGGGGCCGGTTAGCAATCAGCCCCAGCATTTT
J: TRBJ2-5; size: .; V: TRBV20-1; D: .; CDR3: CSARDALETQYF; DNA: TGCAGTGCTAGAGATGCGTTGGAGACCCAGTACTTC
J: TRBJ2-7; size: many; V: TRBV20-1; D: .; CDR3: CSARDQGYEQYF; DNA: TGCAGTGCTAGGGACCAGGGCTACGAGCAGTACTTC
J: TRBJ2-3; size: .; V: TRBV29-1; D: .; CDR3: CSTRTPNTDTQYF; DNA: TGCAGTACACGGACCCCGAACACAGATACGCAGTATTTT